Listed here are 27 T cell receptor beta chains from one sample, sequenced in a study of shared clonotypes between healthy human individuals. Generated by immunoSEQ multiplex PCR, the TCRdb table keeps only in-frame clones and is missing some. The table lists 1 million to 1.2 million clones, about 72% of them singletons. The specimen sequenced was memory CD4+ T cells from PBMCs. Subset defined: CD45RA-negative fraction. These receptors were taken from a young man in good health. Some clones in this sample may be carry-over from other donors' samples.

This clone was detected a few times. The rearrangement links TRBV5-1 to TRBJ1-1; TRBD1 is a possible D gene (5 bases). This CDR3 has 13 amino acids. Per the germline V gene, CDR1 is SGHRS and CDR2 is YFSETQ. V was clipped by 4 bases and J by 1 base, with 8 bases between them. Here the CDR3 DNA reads TGCGCCAGCAGCGGGCAGGGGAACACTGAAGCTTTCTTT. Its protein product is CASSGQGNTEAFF.

CDR3 nucleotide sequence: TGTGCCAGCAGCTCCCACAGGGAGACTGAAGCTTTCTTT. This translates into CASSSHRETEAFF. J is TRBJ1-1 and V is TRBV5-5; a possible D gene is TRBD1 (6 bases). The CDR3 spans 13 residues. Germline CDR1 SGHKS, CDR2 YYEKEE (reference sequence). V lost 3 bases and J lost 5, with 11 bases in between.

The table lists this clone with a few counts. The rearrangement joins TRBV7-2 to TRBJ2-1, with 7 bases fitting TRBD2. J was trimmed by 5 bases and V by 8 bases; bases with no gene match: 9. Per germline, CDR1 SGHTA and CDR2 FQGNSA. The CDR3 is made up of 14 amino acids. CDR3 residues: CASSRAGINNEQFF. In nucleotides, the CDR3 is TGTGCCAGCTCGAGAGCGGGAATCAACAATGAGCAGTTCTTC.

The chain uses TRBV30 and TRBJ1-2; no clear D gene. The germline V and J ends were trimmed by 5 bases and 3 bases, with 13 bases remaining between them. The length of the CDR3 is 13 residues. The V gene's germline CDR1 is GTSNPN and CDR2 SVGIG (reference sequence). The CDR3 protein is CAWGGSGYYGYTF. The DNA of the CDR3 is TGTGCCTGGGGAGGGTCAGGCTACTATGGCTACACCTTC.

The CDR3 sequence: CASSLEGSDSGRTEAFF. The CDR3 nucleotides read TGTGCCAGCAGCTTGGAGGGGTCGGATTCTGGCCGGACTGAAGCTTTCTTT. The V and J genes are TRBV5-5 and TRBJ1-1, with D possibly being TRBD1 (5 bases). V was trimmed by 0 bases and J by 5 bases, leaving 20 bases between them. This CDR3 is 17 amino acids long. Germline CDR1 is SGHKS and CDR2 is YYEKEE (reference sequence).

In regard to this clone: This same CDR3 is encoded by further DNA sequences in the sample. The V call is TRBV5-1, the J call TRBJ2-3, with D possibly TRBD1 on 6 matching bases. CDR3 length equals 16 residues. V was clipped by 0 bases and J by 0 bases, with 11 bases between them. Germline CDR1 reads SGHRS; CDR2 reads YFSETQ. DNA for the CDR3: TGCGCCAGCAGCTTGGTTGGGGGCCTCAGCACAGATACGCAGTATTTT. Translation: CASSLVGGLSTDTQYF.

CDR3: CASSLGGRTGELFF. In DNA form, the CDR3 reads TGTGCCAGCAGCTTAGGTGGGCGCACCGGGGAGCTGTTTTTT. This chain links TRBV7-3 with TRBJ2-2; D remains ambiguous. V lost 2 bases and J 4 bases, leaving 8 bases between the germline ends. The CDR3 sequence is 14 residues long. Germline assignment: CDR1 SGHTA and CDR2 FQGTGA.

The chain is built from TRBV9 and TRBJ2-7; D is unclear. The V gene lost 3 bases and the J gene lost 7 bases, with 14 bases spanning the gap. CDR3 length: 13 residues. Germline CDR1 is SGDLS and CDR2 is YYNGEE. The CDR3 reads CASSARRDGEQYF. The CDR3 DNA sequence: TGTGCCAGCAGCGCCAGAAGGGATGGGGAGCAGTACTTC. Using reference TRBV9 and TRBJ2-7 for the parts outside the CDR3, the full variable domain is DSGVTQTPKHLITATGQRVTLRCSPRSGDLSVYWYQQSLDQGLQFLIQYYNGEERAKGNILERFSAQQFPDLHSELNLSSLELGDSALYFCASSARRDGEQYFGPGTRLTVT.

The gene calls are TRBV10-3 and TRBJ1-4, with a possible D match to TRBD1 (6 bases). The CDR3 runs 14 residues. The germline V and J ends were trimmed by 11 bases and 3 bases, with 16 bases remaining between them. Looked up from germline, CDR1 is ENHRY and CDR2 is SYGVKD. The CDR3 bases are TGTGCCGGCGGGAGGGGGGGGCCTAATGAAAAACTGTTTTTT. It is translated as CAGGRGGPNEKLFF.

The CDR3 protein is CASSLAKRTGLAYEQYF. The CDR3 bases are TGTGCCAGCAGCTTGGCCAAACGGACGGGACTGGCCTACGAGCAGTACTTC. V and J are TRBV5-8 and TRBJ2-7; TRBD2 might be the D (6 bases). The CDR3 length is 17 residues. Germline V gives CDR1 SGHTS, CDR2 YDEGEE. V lost 0 bases to trimming and J lost 2 bases, with 18 bases between them.

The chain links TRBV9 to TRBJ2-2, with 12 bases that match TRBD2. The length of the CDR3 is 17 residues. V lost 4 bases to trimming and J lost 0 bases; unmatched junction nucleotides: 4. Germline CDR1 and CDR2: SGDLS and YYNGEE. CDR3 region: CASSSWTSGANTGELFF. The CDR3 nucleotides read TGTGCCAGCAGCTCTTGGACTAGCGGGGCGAACACCGGGGAGCTGTTTTTT.

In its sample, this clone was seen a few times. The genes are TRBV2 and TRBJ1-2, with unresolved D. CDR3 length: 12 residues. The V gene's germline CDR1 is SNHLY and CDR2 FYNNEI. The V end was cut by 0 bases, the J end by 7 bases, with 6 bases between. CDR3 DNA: TGTGCCAGCAGTGAAGCGTCGGTTGGCTACACCTTC. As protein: CASSEASVGYTF.

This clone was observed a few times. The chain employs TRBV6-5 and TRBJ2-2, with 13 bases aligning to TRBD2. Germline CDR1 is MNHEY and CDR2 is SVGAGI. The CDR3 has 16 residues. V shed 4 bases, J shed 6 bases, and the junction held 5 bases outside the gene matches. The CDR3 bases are TGTGCCAGCAGTTCGACTAGCGGGAGGATTTCCGGGGAGCTGTTTTTT. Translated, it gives CASSSTSGRISGELFF.

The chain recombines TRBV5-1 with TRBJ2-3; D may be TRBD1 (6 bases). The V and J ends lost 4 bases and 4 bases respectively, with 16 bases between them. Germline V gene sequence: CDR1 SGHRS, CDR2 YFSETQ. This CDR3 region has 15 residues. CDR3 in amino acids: CASSDATGWADTQYF. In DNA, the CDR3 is TGCGCCAGCAGCGATGCAACAGGGTGGGCAGATACGCAGTATTTT.

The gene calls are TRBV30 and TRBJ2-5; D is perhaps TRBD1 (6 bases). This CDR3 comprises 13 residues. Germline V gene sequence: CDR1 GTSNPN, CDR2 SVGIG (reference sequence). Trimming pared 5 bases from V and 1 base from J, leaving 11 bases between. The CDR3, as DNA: TGTGCCTGGGCTCAGGGGCCCCAAGAGACCCAGTACTTC. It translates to CAWAQGPQETQYF.

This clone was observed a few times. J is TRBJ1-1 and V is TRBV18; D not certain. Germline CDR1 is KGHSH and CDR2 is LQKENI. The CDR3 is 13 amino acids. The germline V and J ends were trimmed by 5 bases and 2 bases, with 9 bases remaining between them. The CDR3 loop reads CASSATYNTEAFF. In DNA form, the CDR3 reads TGTGCCAGCTCAGCGACTTACAACACTGAAGCTTTCTTT.

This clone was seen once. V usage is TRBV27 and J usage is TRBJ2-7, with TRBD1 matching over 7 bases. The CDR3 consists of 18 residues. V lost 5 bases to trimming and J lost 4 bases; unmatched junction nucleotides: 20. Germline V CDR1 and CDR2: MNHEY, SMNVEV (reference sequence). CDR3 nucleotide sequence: TGTGCCAGCAGTGCCCCTAAGGGGTCGAGACAGGGTAGGTACGAGCAGTACTTC. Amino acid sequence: CASSAPKGSRQGRYEQYF.

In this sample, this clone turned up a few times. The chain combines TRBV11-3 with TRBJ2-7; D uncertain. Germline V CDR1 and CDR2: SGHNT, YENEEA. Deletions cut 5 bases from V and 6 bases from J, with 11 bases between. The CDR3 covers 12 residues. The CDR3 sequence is CASSTTLGEQYF. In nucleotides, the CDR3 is TGTGCCAGCAGCACAACCCTGGGCGAGCAGTACTTC.

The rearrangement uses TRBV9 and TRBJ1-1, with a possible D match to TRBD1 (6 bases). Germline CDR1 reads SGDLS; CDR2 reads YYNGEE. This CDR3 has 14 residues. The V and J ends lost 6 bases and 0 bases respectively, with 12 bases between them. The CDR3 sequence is CASNQRGLNTEAFF. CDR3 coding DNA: TGTGCCAGCAACCAAAGGGGGTTGAACACTGAAGCTTTCTTT. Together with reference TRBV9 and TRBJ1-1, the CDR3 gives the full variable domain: DSGVTQTPKHLITATGQRVTLRCSPRSGDLSVYWYQQSLDQGLQFLIQYYNGEERAKGNILERFSAQQFPDLHSELNLSSLELGDSALYFCASNQRGLNTEAFFGQGTRLTVV.

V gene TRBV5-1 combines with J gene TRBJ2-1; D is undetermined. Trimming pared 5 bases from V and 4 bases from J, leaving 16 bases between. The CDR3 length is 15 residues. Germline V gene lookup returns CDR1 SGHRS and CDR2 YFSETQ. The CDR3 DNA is TGCGCCAGCAGGCCAGAATTAATTAGTTACAATGAGCAGTTCTTC. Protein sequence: CASRPELISYNEQFF.

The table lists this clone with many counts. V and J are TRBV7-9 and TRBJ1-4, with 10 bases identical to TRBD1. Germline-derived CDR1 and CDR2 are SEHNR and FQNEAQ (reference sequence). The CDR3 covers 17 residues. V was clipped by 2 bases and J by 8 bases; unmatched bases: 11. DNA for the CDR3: TGTGCCAGCAGCTTACGAGACCGGGACAGGGGATGGGAAAAACTGTTTTTT. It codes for CASSLRDRDRGWEKLFF.

CDR3 DNA: TGTGCCACCAGCCCGGGCAGGGGGAACATTCAGTACTTC. Translation: CATSPGRGNIQYF. The chain couples TRBV15 to TRBJ2-4; 7 nucleotides line up with TRBD1. The length of the CDR3 is 13 residues. The J segment lost 7 bases and the V segment lost 5 bases, leaving 5 bases of the junction unmatched. From germline, CDR1 is LNHNV and CDR2 YYDKDF (reference sequence).

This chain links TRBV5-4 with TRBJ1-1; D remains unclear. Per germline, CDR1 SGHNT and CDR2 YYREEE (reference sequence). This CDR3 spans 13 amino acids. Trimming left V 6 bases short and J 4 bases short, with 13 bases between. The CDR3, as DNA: TGTGCCAGCAAGAATTGGGCGTCCACTGAAGCTTTCTTT. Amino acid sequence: CASKNWASTEAFF.

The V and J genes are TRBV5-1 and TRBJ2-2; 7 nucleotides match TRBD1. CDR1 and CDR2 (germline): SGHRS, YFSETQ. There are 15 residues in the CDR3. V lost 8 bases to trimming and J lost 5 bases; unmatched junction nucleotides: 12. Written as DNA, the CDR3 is TGCGCCAGTTCCCTCGGACAGGTAGAGACCGGGGAGCTGTTTTTT. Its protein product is CASSLGQVETGELFF. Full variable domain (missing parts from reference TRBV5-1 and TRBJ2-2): KAGVTQTPRYLIKTRGQQVTLSCSPISGHRSVSWYQQTPGQGLQFLFEYFSETQRNKGNFPGRFSGRQFSNSRSEMNVSTLELGDSALYLCASSLGQVETGELFFGEGSRLTVL.

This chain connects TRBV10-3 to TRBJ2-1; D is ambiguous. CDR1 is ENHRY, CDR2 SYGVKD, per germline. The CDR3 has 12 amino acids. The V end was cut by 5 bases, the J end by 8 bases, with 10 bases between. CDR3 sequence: CAISSGADEQFF. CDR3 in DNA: TGTGCCATCAGTTCCGGTGCGGATGAGCAGTTCTTC.

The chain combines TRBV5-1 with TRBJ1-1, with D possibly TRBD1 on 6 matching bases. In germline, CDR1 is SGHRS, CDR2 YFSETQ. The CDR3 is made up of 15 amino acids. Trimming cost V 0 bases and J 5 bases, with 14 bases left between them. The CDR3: CASSLGEGQGTEAFF. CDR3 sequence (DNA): TGCGCCAGCAGCTTGGGCGAAGGGCAGGGGACTGAAGCTTTCTTT.

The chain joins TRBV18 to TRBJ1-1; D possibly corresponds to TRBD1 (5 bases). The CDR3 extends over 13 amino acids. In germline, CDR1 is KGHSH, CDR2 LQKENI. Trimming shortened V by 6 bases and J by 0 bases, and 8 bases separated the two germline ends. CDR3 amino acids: CASSETVNTEAFF. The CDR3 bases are TGTGCCAGCTCGGAGACAGTGAACACTGAAGCTTTCTTT.